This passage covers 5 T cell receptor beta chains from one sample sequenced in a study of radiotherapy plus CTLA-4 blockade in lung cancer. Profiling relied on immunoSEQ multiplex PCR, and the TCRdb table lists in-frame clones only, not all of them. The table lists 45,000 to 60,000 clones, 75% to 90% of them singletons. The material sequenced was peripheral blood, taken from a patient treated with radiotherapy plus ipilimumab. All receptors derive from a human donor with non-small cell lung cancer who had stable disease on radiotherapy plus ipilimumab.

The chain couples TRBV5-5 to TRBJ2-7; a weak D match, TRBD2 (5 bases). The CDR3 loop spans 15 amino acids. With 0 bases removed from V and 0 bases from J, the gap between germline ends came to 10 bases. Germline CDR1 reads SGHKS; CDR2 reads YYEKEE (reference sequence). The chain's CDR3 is CASSLVPSTSYEQYF. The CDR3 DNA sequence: TGTGCCAGCAGCTTGGTTCCTAGCACCTCCTACGAGCAGTACTTC.

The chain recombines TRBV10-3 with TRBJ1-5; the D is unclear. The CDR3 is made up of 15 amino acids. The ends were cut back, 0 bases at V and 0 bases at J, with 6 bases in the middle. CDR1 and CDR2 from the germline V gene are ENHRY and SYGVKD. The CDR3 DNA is TGTGCCATCAGTGAGTCGGGCTATAGCAATCAGCCCCAGCATTTT. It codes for CAISESGYSNQPQHF.

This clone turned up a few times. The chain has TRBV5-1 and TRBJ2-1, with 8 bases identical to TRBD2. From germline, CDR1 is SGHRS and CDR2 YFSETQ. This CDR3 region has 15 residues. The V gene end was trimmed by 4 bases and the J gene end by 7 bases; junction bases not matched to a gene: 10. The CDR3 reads CASSVSGRRSNEQFF. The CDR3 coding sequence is TGCGCCAGCAGCGTGAGCGGGAGAAGATCAAATGAGCAGTTCTTC.

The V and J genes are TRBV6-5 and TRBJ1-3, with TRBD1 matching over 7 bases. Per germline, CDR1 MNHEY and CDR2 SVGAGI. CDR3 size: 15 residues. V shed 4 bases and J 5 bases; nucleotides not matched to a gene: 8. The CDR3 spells CASSLTGKRRNTIYF. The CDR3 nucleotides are TGTGCCAGCAGTTTGACAGGGAAAAGGCGAAACACCATATATTTT.

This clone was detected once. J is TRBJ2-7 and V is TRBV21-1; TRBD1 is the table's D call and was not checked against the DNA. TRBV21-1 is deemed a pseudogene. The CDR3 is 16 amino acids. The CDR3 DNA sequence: TGTGCCAGCAGCAAAGATAGAGACAGGGTGATCTACGAGCAGTACTTC. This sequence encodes CASSKDRDRVIYEQYF.